This paragraph covers one T cell receptor (beta chain) sequence. The antigen remains undetermined. This specimen comes from a study of shared clonotypes between healthy human individuals. Study information: Donors consisted of a couple of women and a few men between 18 and 49. Study-wide findings and caveats: Unshared clonotypes carried lower generation probabilities than those common to all four donors.

Libraries were prepared by immunoSEQ multiplex PCR; TCRdb keeps only in-frame clonotypes and omits some of them. The data contain nearly 1 million clones, approximately 80% of them seen just once; the ten biggest clones take up approximately 1.5%. V shed 6 bases and J 8 bases; nucleotides not matched to a gene: 9. The CDR3 spans 13 residues. The germline CDR1 and CDR2 sequences are SNHLY and FYNNEI. The chain couples TRBV2 to TRBJ1-2; TRBD1 matches 7 bases. This TCR was sampled from a man aged 18 to 35 in good health. Sequenced sample: memory CD4+ T cells sorted from blood. The subset here: CD45RA-negative fraction. The CDR3: CASRVTTGIGYTF. The DNA of the CDR3 is TGTGCCAGCAGGGTCACGACAGGGATCGGCTACACCTTC.